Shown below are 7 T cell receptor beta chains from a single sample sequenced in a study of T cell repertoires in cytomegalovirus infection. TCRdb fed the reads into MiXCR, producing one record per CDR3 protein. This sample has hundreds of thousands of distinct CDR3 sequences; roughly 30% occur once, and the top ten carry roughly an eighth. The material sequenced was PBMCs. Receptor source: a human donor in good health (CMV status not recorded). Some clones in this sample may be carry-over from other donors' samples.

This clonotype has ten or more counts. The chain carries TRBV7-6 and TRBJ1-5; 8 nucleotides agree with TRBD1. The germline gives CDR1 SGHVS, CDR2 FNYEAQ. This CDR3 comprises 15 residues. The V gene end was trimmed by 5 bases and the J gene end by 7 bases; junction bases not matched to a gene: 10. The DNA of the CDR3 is TGTGCCAGCAGCCCAGGACAGGGAGGAGGCCAGCCCCAGCATTTT. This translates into CASSPGQGGGQPQHF.

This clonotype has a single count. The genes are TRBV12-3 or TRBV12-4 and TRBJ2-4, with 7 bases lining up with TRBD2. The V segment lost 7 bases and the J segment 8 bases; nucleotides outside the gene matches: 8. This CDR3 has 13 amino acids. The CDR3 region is CASTLGEGDIQYF. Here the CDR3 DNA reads TGTGCCAGCACCCTAGGGGAGGGCGACATTCAGTACTTC.

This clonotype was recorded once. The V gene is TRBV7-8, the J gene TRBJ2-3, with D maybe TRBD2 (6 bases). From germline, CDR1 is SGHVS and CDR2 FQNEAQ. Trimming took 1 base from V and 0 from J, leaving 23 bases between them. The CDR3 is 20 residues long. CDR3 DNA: TGTGCCAGCAGCTTAGTGTATTCTAGCGTTGGGTCCTCTAGCACAGATACGCAGTATTTT. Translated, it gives CASSLVYSSVGSSSTDTQYF.

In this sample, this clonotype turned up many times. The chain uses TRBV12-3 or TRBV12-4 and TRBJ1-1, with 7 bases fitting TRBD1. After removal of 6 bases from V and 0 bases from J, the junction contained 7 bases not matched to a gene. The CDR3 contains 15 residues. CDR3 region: CASSPKTGLNTEAFF. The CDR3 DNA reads TGTGCCAGCAGCCCGAAGACAGGGTTGAACACTGAAGCTTTCTTT.

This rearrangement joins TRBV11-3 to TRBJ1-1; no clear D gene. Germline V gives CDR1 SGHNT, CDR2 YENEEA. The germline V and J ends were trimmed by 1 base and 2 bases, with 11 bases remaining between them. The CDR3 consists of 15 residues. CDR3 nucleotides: TGTGCCAGCAGCTTAGCAGCGGGGAGAAACACTGAAGCTTTCTTT. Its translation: CASSLAAGRNTEAFF.

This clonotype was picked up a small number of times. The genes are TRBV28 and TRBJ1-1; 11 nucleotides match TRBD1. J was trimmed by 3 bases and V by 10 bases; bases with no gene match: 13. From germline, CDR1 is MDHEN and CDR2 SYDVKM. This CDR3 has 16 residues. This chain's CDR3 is CATLFGTGGGYTEAFF. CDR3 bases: TGTGCCACCCTCTTCGGGACAGGGGGGGGGTACACTGAAGCTTTCTTT. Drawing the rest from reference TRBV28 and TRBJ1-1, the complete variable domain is DVKVTQSSRYLVKRTGEKVFLECVQDMDHENMFWYRQDPGLGLRLIYFSYDVKMKEKGDIPEGYSVSREKKERFSLILESASTNQTSMYLCATLFGTGGGYTEAFFGQGTRLTVV.

In DNA, the CDR3 is TGTGCCAGCAGCAACTCGCATGAGCAGTTCTTC. Its protein is CASSNSHEQFF. This rearrangement joins TRBV11-2 to TRBJ2-1; D remains ambiguous. Germline V gene data show CDR1 as SGHAT and CDR2 as FQNNGV. Trimming removed 5 bases at V and 8 bases at J, with 7 bases between. CDR3 length: 11 residues.